One sample yielded the 6 T cell receptor beta chains listed below, sequenced in a study of CD8 T cells in ankylosing spondylitis. A single record per CDR3 protein comes from TCRdb applying MiXCR to the 5' RACE reads. The sample contains 250,000 to 400,000 distinct CDR3 sequences, 11% of which appear only once. Sequencing was performed on blood, either unsorted or a sorted T cell fraction (not recorded which). The source of these receptors is a female donor with ankylosing spondylitis or in good health (not recorded which).

This clonotype was found many times. The chain couples TRBV29-1 to TRBJ1-2; 9 bases map to TRBD1. The CDR3 is made up of 15 amino acids. V was clipped by 5 bases and J by 4 bases; unmatched bases: 11. Germline V gene lookup returns CDR1 SQVTM and CDR2 ANQGSEA. The CDR3 spells CSVPPTGGGGYGYTF. CDR3 nucleotide sequence: TGCAGCGTTCCTCCTACAGGGGGCGGCGGCTATGGCTACACCTTC.

This clonotype was observed at least ten times. V usage is TRBV5-1 and J usage is TRBJ2-1, with 7 bases identical to TRBD1. CDR1 is SGHRS, CDR2 YFSETQ, per germline. This CDR3 contains 13 residues. The J segment lost 7 bases and the V segment lost 4 bases, leaving 5 bases of the junction unmatched. This CDR3 is CASSKGTDNEQFF. CDR3 DNA sequence: TGCGCCAGCAGCAAAGGGACAGATAATGAGCAGTTCTTC.

This clonotype was counted a few times. The rearrangement links TRBV14 to TRBJ2-7, with 7 bases fitting TRBD1. Germline CDR1 SGHDN, CDR2 FVKESK. The CDR3 is made up of 16 amino acids. V lost 4 bases, J lost 3 bases, and 12 bases stayed unmatched. In DNA form, the CDR3 reads TGTGCCAGCAGCCCATACGTGGGACAGAGGCACTACGAGCAGTACTTC. The encoded protein is CASSPYVGQRHYEQYF.

This clonotype was picked up many times. The chain couples TRBV3-1 to TRBJ1-5, with D unresolved. The germline CDR1 and CDR2 sequences are LGHDT and YNNKEL (reference sequence). Trimming left V 0 bases short and J 1 base short, with 4 bases between. CDR3 size: 14 residues. CDR3 sequence reads: CASSQDFSNQPQHF. Here the CDR3 DNA reads TGTGCCAGCAGCCAAGACTTCAGCAATCAGCCCCAGCATTTT.

This clonotype appeared a few times. This chain uses TRBV7-2 with TRBJ2-7; 7 bases are shared with TRBD1. CDR3 length: 14 residues. Germline V lookup: CDR1 SGHTA, CDR2 FQGNSA. V shed 2 bases and J 7 bases; nucleotides not matched to a gene: 8. CDR3 residues: CASSLPPQGWEQYF. The CDR3 DNA sequence: TGTGCCAGCAGCTTACCGCCACAGGGGTGGGAGCAGTACTTC.

This clonotype was counted ten times or more. The chain uses TRBV7-2 and TRBJ2-1; 7 nucleotides agree with TRBD2. Germline CDR1 and CDR2: SGHTA and FQGNSA. With 1 base clipped from V and 12 bases from J, the junction kept 15 bases outside the gene matches. The CDR3 totals 16 residues. Here the CDR3 DNA reads TGTGCCAGCAGCTTAGAGGGCGGGAGAAGGGGTTTAGGGCAGTTCTTC. Its translation is CASSLEGGRRGLGQFF.